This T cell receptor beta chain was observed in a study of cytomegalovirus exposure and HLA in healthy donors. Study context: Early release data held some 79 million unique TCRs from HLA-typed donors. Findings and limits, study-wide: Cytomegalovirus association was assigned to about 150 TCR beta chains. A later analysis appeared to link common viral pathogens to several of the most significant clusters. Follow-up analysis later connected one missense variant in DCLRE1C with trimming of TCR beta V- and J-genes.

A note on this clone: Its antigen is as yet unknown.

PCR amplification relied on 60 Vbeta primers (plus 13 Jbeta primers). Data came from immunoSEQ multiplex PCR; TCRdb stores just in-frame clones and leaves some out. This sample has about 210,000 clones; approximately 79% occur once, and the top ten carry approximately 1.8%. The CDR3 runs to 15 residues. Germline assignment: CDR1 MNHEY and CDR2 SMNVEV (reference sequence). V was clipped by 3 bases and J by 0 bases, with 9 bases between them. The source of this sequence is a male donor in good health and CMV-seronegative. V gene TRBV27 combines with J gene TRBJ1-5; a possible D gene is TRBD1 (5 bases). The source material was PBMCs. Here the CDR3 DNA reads TGTGCCAGCAGTTTCGGCAGGGCTAGCAATCAGCCCCAGCATTTT. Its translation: CASSFGRASNQPQHF.